This T cell receptor (beta chain) was found in a study of T cells in Graves' hyperthyroidism and ophthalmopathy (dated by TCRdb to between 2018 and 2020). Background for the entire study: Peripheral blood samples were taken at the time of initial diagnosis, prior to any treatment. TCR V-J signatures able to tell the groups apart were searched for in a discovery cohort of more than 90 patients, of whom around 43 had Graves' ophthalmopathy and roughly 59 had stable Graves' hyperthyroidism. Prospective prediction of ophthalmopathy was tested in an independent validation cohort consisting of 18 to 20 hyperthyroidism patients and around 16 patients who later progressed to ophthalmopathy. The roughly 100 discovery patients were divided at random into training and test sets in a 7:3 ratio. In addition, the study compared T-cell repertoires in thyroid tissue and in blood from about six Graves' hyperthyroidism patients. Following sampling, methimazole starting at 30 mg daily was given to hyperthyroidism patients, and high-dose intravenous methylprednisolone was given to ophthalmopathy patients. The paper reports TCR Vbeta CDR3 sequencing of over 130 peripheral blood samples: 40 or so ophthalmopathy, under 80 hyperthyroidism and 17 progressor patients.

Overall study outcomes, separate from this receptor: A 13 V-J signature model separated ophthalmopathy from stable hyperthyroidism, with just over 85% sensitivity and 81.08% specificity in cross-validation and 80%/75% in testing. Sample size was not statistically predetermined, and investigators were not blinded to group allocation. During validation, the model predicted progression to ophthalmopathy a median of roughly 7.1 months ahead of onset, with more than 60% sensitivity and 72% to 85% specificity. Most expanded thyroid clonotypes (frequency above 0.001) were also detected in blood, a finding suggesting that blood repertoires may reflect thyroid immune responses.

The table lists this clonotype with many counts. Its antigen remains undetermined. Per-base quality was not reported, and no clone a single base away is much larger than it. Graves' hyperthyroidism was defined as stable when no progression to ophthalmopathy occurred over 18 months of follow-up. The hyperthyroidism patients were between 18 and 65 years old and newly diagnosed, with a disease duration of less than 2 months. Patients with uncontrolled infections, other autoimmune diseases, pregnancy or lactation were excluded. Diagnoses were established on the basis of clinical symptoms, serum thyroxine and TRAb, thyroid ultrasound, and orbital computed tomography. PBMCs were isolated from roughly 10 ml of fresh peripheral blood by Ficoll-Paque density gradient centrifugation. Trizol reagent was used to extract total RNA, and RNA quality was then checked on an Agilent 2100 Bioanalyzer. The TCR beta CDR3 regions were amplified from the RNA transcripts. The first round of RT-PCR for the TCR CDR3 was performed with the HTBI primer set and the Qiagen OneStep RT-PCR kit. The libraries were constructed in a second round of multiplex PCR and then size-selected and purified. Paired-end sequencing of the libraries was performed with 100 bp reads on an Illumina HiSeq2000. The study's processing was this. SOAPnuke was used to process the raw data, throwing out any read that contained adapters or uncalled bases, had a mean Phred below 15, or lacked an exact constant-primer or identifier match. High-quality paired reads were merged using COPE v1.2.5, and each unique nucleotide sequence was defined as a clonotype. MiTCR v1.1 was used to align the clonotypes against IMGT TRBV, TRBD and TRBJ reference segments. The analysis was restricted to V-J combinations with a frequency above 0.0001, which together covered 99% to 99.2% of the repertoires. The TCS score was defined as F50 (clonal expansion) divided by E x V (chaos), with BLOSUM62-based TCRdist calculated between CDR3 peptides within each V-J. Welch's t-statistics and random forest reduced roughly 530 V-J features to 10 to 15, which were used in a naive Bayes classifier (R e1071). The public reads were run again by TCRdb, first through fastp at Q25 and then through MiXCR, and only productive beta chains were kept. Rows matching on CDR3 protein sequence are summarized as one entry with the most common DNA and genes. TCRdb, not the authors, supplied the V and J calls. This sample comprises about 740,000 distinct CDR3 sequences, around 13% of them detected only once. Of the sample, roughly a tenth is held by the ten largest clones.

The sequence derives from a woman between 18 and 29 years old with Graves' hyperthyroidism. The specimen was blood.

The CDR3 amino acid sequence is: CASTPGVGVDTGELFF. The DNA sequence is TGTGCCAGCACGCCCGGGGTCGGAGTGGACACCGGGGAGCTGTTTTTT. In this chain, TRBV18 is recombined with TRBJ2-2, with TRBD2 as a weak D call on 5 bases. CDR1 and CDR2, looked up from the germline V gene, are KGHSH and LQKENI. The CDR3 holds 16 amino acids from the cysteine to the phenylalanine. Of the read, only the CDR3 DNA is kept; its 48 bases are in frame from base 1. V was cut back by 8 bases and J by 3 bases, leaving a gap of 19 bases between them.